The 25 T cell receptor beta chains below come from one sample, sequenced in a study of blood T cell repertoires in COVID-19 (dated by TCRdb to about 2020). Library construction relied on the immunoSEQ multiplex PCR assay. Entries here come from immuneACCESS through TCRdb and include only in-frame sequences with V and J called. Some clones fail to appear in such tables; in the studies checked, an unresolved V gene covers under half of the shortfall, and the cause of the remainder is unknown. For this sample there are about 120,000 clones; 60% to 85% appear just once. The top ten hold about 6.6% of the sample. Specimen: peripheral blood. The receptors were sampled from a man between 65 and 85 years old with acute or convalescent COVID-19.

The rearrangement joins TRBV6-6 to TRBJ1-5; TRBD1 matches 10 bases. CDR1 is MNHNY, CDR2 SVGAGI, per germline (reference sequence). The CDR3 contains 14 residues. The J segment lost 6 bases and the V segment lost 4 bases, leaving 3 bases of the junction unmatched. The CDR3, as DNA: TGTGCCAGCAGTTCGGGACAGGGGAGTCAGCCCCAGCATTTT. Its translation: CASSSGQGSQPQHF.

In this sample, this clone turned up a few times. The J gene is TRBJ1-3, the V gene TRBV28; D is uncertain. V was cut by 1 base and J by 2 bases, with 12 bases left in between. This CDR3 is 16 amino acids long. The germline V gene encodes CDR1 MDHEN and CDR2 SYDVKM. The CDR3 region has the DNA TGTGCCAGCAGTTTATACCCTGAGAGAGCTGGAAACACCATATATTTT. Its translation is CASSLYPERAGNTIYF. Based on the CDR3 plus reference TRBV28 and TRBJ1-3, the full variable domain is DVKVTQSSRYLVKRTGEKVFLECVQDMDHENMFWYRQDPGLGLRLIYFSYDVKMKEKGDIPEGYSVSREKKERFSLILESASTNQTSMYLCASSLYPERAGNTIYFGEGSWLTVV.

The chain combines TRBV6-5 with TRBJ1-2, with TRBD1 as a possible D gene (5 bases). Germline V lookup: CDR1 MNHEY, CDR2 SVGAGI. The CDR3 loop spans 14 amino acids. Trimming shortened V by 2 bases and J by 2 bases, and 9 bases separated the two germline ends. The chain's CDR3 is CASSYMGPNYGYTF. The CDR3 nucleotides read TGTGCCAGCAGTTACATGGGGCCAAACTATGGCTACACCTTC.

The CDR3 DNA is TGTGCCAGCAAGGACAGATTGTCCGATGGCTACACCTTC. Translated: CASKDRLSDGYTF. The rearrangement joins TRBV12-3 or TRBV12-4 to TRBJ1-2, with a possible D match to TRBD1 (6 bases). V lost 7 bases to trimming and J lost 6 bases, with 15 bases between them. CDR3 size: 13 residues.

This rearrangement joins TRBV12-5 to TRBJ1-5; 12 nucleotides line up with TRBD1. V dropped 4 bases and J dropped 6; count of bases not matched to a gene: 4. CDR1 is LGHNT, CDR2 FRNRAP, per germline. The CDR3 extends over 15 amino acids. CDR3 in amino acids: CASGWGQGALQPQHF. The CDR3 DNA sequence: TGTGCTAGTGGTTGGGGACAGGGGGCGCTTCAGCCCCAGCATTTT.

The chain's CDR3 is CASSSETGGGETQYF. CDR3 DNA: TGTGCCAGCAGCTCTGAGACAGGGGGCGGAGAGACCCAGTACTTC. V is TRBV5-6 and J is TRBJ2-5, with 10 bases that match TRBD1. This CDR3 is built from 15 residues. Germline values: CDR1 SGHDT, CDR2 YYEEEE. J gave up 4 bases and V 3 bases, and 6 bases lay outside the gene matches. The whole variable domain, remainder taken from reference TRBV5-6 and TRBJ2-5, is DAGVTQSPTHLIKTRGQQVTLRCSPKSGHDTVSWYQQALGQGPQFIFQYYEEEERQRGNFPDRFSGHQFPNYSSELNVNALLLGDSALYLCASSSETGGGETQYFGPGTRLLVL.

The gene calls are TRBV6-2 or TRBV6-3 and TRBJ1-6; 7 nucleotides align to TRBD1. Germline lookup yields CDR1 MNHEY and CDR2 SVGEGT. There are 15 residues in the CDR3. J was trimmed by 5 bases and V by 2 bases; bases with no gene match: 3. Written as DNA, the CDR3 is TGTGCCAGCAGTTACGGGACAGCCAATAATTCACCCCTCCACTTT. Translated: CASSYGTANNSPLHF.

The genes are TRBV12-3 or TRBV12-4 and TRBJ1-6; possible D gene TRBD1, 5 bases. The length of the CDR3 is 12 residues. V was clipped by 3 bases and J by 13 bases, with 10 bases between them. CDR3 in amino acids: CASSLYTGPLHF. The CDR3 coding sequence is TGTGCCAGCAGTTTGTACACAGGCCCCCTCCACTTT.

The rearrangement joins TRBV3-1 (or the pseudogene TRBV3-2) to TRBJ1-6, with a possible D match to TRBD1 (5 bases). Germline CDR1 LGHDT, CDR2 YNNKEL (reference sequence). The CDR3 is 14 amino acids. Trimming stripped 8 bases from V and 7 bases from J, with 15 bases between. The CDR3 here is CASASGGGNSPLHF. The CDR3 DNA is TGTGCCAGCGCAAGTGGGGGGGGAAATTCACCCCTCCACTTT.

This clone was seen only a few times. The CDR3 nucleotides are TGTGCCAGCAGCCCAGCGGGGGGAAGAGAAACGCAGTATTTT. Protein sequence: CASSPAGGRETQYF. The genes are TRBV7-3 and TRBJ2-3; 9 nucleotides line up with TRBD2. The CDR3 is made up of 14 amino acids. Germline loops: CDR1 SGHTA, CDR2 FQGTGA. Trimming took 5 bases from V and 9 from J; bases not matched to a gene: 9.

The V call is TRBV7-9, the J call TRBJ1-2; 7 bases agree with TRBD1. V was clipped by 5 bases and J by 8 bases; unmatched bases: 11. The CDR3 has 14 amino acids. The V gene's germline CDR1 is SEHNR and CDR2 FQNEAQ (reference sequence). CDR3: CASSLGQEGVGYTF. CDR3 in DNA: TGTGCCAGCAGCCTCGGACAGGAGGGGGTAGGCTACACCTTC.

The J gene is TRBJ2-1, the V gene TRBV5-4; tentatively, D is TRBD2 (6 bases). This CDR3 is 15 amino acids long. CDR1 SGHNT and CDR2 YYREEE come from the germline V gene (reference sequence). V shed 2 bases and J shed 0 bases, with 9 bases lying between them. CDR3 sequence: CASSFEGLSYNEQFF. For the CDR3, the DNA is TGTGCCAGCAGCTTTGAGGGACTCTCCTACAATGAGCAGTTCTTC.

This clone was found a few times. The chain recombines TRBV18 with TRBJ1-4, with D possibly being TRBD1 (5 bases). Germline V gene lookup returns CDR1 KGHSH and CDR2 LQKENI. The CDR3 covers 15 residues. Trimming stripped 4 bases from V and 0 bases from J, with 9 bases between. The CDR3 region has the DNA TGTGCCAGCTCACGAACAGGTGCAACTAATGAAAAACTGTTTTTT. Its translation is CASSRTGATNEKLFF.

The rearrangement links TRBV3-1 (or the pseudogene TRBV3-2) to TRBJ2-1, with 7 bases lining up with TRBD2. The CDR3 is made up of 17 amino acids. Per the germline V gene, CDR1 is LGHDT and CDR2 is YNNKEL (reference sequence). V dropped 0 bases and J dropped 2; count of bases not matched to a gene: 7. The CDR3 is CASSQDRRGETYNEQFF. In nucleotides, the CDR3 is TGTGCCAGCAGCCAAGATCGCCGGGGGGAGACCTACAATGAGCAGTTCTTC.

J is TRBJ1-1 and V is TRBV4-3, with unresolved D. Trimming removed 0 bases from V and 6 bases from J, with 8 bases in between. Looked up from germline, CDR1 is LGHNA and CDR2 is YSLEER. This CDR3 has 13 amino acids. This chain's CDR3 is CASSQDPRAEAFF. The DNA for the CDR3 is TGCGCCAGCAGCCAAGATCCACGGGCTGAAGCTTTCTTT.

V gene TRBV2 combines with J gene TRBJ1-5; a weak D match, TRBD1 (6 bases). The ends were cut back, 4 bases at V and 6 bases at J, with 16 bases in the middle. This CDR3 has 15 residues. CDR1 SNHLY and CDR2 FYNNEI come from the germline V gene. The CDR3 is CASSVGVGAGQPQHF. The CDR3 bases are TGTGCCAGCAGTGTGGGGGTGGGGGCAGGTCAGCCCCAGCATTTT.

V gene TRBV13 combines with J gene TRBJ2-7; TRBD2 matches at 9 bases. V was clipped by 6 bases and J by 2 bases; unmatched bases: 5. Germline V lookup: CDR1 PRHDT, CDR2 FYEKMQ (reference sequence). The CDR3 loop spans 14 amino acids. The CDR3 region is CASRLSGGPYEQYF. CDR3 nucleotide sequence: TGTGCCAGCAGGCTCAGCGGGGGGCCCTACGAGCAGTACTTC. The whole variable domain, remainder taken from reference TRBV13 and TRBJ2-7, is AAGVIQSPRHLIKEKRETATLKCYPIPRHDTVYWYQQGPGQDPQFLISFYEKMQSDKGSIPDRFSAQQFSDYHSELNMSSLELGDSALYFCASRLSGGPYEQYFGPGTRLTVT.

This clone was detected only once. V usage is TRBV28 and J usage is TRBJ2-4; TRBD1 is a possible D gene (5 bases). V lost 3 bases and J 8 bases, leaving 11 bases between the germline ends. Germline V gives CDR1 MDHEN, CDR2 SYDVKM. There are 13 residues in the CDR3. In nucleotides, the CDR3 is TGTGCCAGCAGTTTCCCGCGACAGTACATTCAGTACTTC. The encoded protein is CASSFPRQYIQYF.

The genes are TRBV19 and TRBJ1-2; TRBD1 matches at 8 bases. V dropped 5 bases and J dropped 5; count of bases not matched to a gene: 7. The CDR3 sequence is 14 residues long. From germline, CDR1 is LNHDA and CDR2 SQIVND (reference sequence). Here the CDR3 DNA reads TGTGCCAGTAGTTCCCGGACAGGGTCTTATGGCTACACCTTC. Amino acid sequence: CASSSRTGSYGYTF. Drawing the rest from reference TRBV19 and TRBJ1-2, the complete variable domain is DGGITQSPKYLFRKEGQNVTLSCEQNLNHDAMYWYRQDPGQGLRLIYYSQIVNDFQKGDIAEGYSVSREKKESFPLTVTSAQKNPTAFYLCASSSRTGSYGYTFGSGTRLTVV.

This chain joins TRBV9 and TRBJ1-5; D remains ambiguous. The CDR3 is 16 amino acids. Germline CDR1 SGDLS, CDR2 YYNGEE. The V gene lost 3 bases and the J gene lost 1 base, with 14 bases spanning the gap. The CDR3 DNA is TGTGCCAGCAGCGCGGGAGGAACTCCGAGCAATCAGCCCCAGCATTTT. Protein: CASSAGGTPSNQPQHF.

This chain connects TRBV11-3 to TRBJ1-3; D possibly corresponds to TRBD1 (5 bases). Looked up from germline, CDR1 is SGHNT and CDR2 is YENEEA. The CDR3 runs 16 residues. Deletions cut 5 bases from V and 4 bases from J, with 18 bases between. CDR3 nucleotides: TGTGCCAGCAGCCTACCCGGGGGTTCGTTCGGAAACACCATATATTTT. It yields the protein CASSLPGGSFGNTIYF. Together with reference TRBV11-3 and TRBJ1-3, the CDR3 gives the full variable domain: EAGVVQSPRYKIIEKKQPVAFWCNPISGHNTLYWYLQNLGQGPELLIRYENEEAVDDSQLPKDRFSAERLKGVDSTLKIQPAELGDSAVYLCASSLPGGSFGNTIYFGEGSWLTVV.

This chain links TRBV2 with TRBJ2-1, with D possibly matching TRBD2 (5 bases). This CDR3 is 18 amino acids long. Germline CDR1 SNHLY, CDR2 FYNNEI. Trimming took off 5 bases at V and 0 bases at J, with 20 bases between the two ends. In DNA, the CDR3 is TGTGCCAGCAGTCCTCTAGAAAGGGTCCGGGACTCCTACAATGAGCAGTTCTTC. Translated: CASSPLERVRDSYNEQFF. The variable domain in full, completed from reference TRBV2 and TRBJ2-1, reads EPEVTQTPSHQVTQMGQEVILRCVPISNHLYFYWYRQILGQKVEFLVSFYNNEISEKSEIFDDQFSVERPDGSNFTLKIRSTKLEDSAMYFCASSPLERVRDSYNEQFFGPGTRLTVL.

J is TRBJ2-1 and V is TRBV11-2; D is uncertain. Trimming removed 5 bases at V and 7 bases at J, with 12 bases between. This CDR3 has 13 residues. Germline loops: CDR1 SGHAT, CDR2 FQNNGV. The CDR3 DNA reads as TGTGCCAGCAGCCCGTACAATTTTAATGAGCAGTTCTTC. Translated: CASSPYNFNEQFF.

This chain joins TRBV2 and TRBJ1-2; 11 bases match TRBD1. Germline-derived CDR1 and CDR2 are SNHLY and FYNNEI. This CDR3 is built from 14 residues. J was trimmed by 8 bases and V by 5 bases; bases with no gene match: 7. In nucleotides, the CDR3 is TGTGCCAGCAGTAGCCGGACAGGGGGCGTGGGCTACACCTTC. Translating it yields CASSSRTGGVGYTF. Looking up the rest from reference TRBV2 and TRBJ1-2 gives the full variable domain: EPEVTQTPSHQVTQMGQEVILRCVPISNHLYFYWYRQILGQKVEFLVSFYNNEISEKSEIFDDQFSVERPDGSNFTLKIRSTKLEDSAMYFCASSSRTGGVGYTFGSGTRLTVV.

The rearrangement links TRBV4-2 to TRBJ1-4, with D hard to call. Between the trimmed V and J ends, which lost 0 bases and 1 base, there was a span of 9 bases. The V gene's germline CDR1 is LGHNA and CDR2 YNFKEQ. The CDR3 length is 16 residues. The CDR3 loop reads CASSQEARVTNEKLFF. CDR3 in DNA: TGTGCCAGCAGCCAAGAGGCTCGGGTAACTAATGAAAAACTGTTTTTT.